The 9 T cell receptor beta chains presented below share a single source sample, sequenced in a study of pediatric ulcerative colitis. Repertoires were generated with immunoSEQ multiplex PCR, while TCRdb's copy carries only in-frame clones and drops some. The table includes 36,000 or so clones, roughly 72% detected once. The rectum was sampled with one to two pinch biopsies at colonoscopy. The sample comprised gut tissue. These receptors were taken from a boy younger than 18 with moderate ulcerative colitis.

In this sample, this clone turned up a few times. This chain connects TRBV5-1 to TRBJ2-1; TRBD2 might be the D (5 bases). Trimming removed 0 bases from V and 9 bases from J, with 10 bases in between. The CDR3 runs 13 residues. CDR1 is SGHRS, CDR2 YFSETQ, per germline. The CDR3 bases are TGCGCCAGCAGCTTGGATCAGCGGATTGAGCAGTTCTTC. Its translation: CASSLDQRIEQFF.

The chain is built from TRBV2 and TRBJ2-7; D possibly uses TRBD1 or TRBD2 (5 bases each). V was trimmed by 5 bases and J by 6 bases, leaving 29 bases between them. The CDR3 is made up of 18 amino acids. Germline V gene lookup returns CDR1 SNHLY and CDR2 FYNNEI. The CDR3 reads CASSPLRGPVFRLREQYF. The CDR3 nucleotides are TGTGCCAGCAGTCCTCTTAGGGGACCAGTCTTCCGCCTCCGCGAGCAGTACTTC. The whole variable domain, filled in from reference TRBV2 and TRBJ2-7, reads EPEVTQTPSHQVTQMGQEVILRCVPISNHLYFYWYRQILGQKVEFLVSFYNNEISEKSEIFDDQFSVERPDGSNFTLKIRSTKLEDSAMYFCASSPLRGPVFRLREQYFGPGTRLTVT.

The gene calls are TRBV11-2 and TRBJ2-2; perhaps TRBD2 as D (6 bases). Looked up from germline, CDR1 is SGHAT and CDR2 is FQNNGV. The CDR3 sequence is 17 residues long. Trimming cost V 6 bases and J 0 bases, with 17 bases left between them. CDR3 sequence (DNA): TGTGCCAGCAGGTCGAGTGCGGGATACCCGAACACCGGGGAGCTGTTTTTT. Translated: CASRSSAGYPNTGELFF.

Only one count was recorded for this clone. The DNA of the CDR3 is TGCGCCAGCAGTGATTCTTTCAGGACACGTGGAAAACTGTTTTTT. This gives the protein CASSDSFRTRGKLFF. This rearrangement joins TRBV10-2 to TRBJ1-4; possibly TRBD1 for D (5 bases). Germline V CDR1 and CDR2: WSHSY, SAAADI. The CDR3 consists of 15 residues. Trimming took 3 bases from V and 10 from J, leaving 18 bases between them.

In its sample, this clone was seen a few times. J is TRBJ2-5 and V is TRBV19; 10 bases are shared with TRBD1. J was trimmed by 0 bases and V by 5 bases; bases with no gene match: 6. Germline assignment: CDR1 LNHDA and CDR2 SQIVND (reference sequence). The CDR3 runs 16 residues. The DNA of the CDR3 is TGTGCCAGTAGTTCCGGGACAGGGGTGTACCAAGAGACCCAGTACTTC. Translated: CASSSGTGVYQETQYF.

The gene calls are TRBV5-6 and TRBJ2-1; possibly TRBD2 for D (5 bases). Germline V gene lookup returns CDR1 SGHDT and CDR2 YYEEEE. V was clipped by 0 bases and J by 9 bases, with 13 bases between them. This CDR3 spans 14 amino acids. The DNA for the CDR3 is TGTGCCAGCAGCTTGGGGGCCCCCCGGGGTGAGCAGTTCTTC. It specifies CASSLGAPRGEQFF.

The rearrangement uses TRBV5-8 and TRBJ2-1; 9 bases fit TRBD2. V shed 7 bases, J shed 2 bases, and the junction held 7 bases outside the gene matches. CDR1 and CDR2 (germline): SGHTS, YDEGEE. The CDR3 covers 15 residues. The CDR3 DNA is TGTGCCAGCCTGCGGGCGGGGGGGGCCTACAATGAGCAGTTCTTC. Its protein is CASLRAGGAYNEQFF.

The rearrangement joins TRBV7-6 to TRBJ1-2; weak D call: TRBD1 (6 bases). Germline V CDR1 and CDR2: SGHVS, FNYEAQ. The CDR3 contains 16 residues. V lost 5 bases and J lost 2, with 18 bases in between. CDR3 in DNA: TGTGCCAGCAGCCGGGTCCCGGACAGTTCCAACTATGGCTACACCTTC. It specifies CASSRVPDSSNYGYTF.

The chain recombines TRBV18 with TRBJ1-5, with D possibly being TRBD1 (5 bases). Deletions cut 4 bases from V and 6 bases from J, with 19 bases between. CDR1 KGHSH and CDR2 LQKENI come from the germline V gene. This CDR3 has 16 residues. The CDR3 coding sequence is TGTGCCAGCTCACGGTGGGGCAGGATCAGAGGTCAGCCCCAGCATTTT. Translation: CASSRWGRIRGQPQHF.